Below, 5 T cell receptor beta chains from the same sample are listed, as sequenced in a study of cytomegalovirus exposure and HLA in healthy donors. Using immunoSEQ multiplex PCR, the repertoire was profiled, and TCRdb retains in-frame clones only, with some absent. This table holds around 250,000 clones, around 91% found once. Material: PBMCs. All receptors derive from a woman aged 18 to 35 in good health and CMV-seronegative.

The rearrangement uses TRBV5-1 and TRBJ2-6, with D perhaps TRBD1 (5 bases). The CDR3 contains 16 residues. Between the trimmed V and J ends, which lost 0 bases and 3 bases, there was a span of 10 bases. Germline V CDR1 and CDR2: SGHRS, YFSETQ. As DNA, the CDR3 is TGCGCCAGCAGCTTGGAGGGGTTGGGTGGGGCCAACGTCCTGACTTTC. Protein sequence: CASSLEGLGGANVLTF.

This clone occurred once. The rearrangement joins TRBV7-9 to TRBJ2-6; a possible D gene is TRBD2 (5 bases). The CDR3 runs 16 residues. V dropped 0 bases and J dropped 0 bases, with 6 bases sitting between them. Per germline, CDR1 SEHNR and CDR2 FQNEAQ (reference sequence). The CDR3 nucleotides read TGTGCCAGCAGCTTAGCCGGGGACTCTGGGGCCAACGTCCTGACTTTC. It is translated as CASSLAGDSGANVLTF.

V is TRBV5-1 and J is TRBJ2-1; 7 bases fit TRBD2. This CDR3 spans 16 amino acids. Germline loops: CDR1 SGHRS, CDR2 YFSETQ. V lost 0 bases, J lost 5 bases, and 8 bases stayed unmatched. As DNA, the CDR3 is TGCGCCAGCAGCTTGGGACGCGGGGGATATAACAATGAGCAGTTCTTC. Protein: CASSLGRGGYNNEQFF.

The CDR3 spells CSVEVQGLSTEAFF. DNA of the CDR3: TGCAGCGTTGAAGTTCAGGGGTTGAGCACTGAAGCTTTCTTT. The chain employs TRBV29-1 and TRBJ1-1; maybe TRBD1 (6 bases). From germline, CDR1 is SQVTM and CDR2 ANQGSEA. Trimming took 1 base from V and 4 from J, leaving 13 bases between them. The CDR3 is made up of 14 amino acids.

This CDR3 reads CASSSLESEQYF. Here the CDR3 DNA reads TGTGCCAGCAGTTCTTTGGAGTCCGAGCAGTACTTC. The gene calls are TRBV27 and TRBJ2-7; D uncertain. The V and J ends lost 4 bases and 6 bases respectively, with 10 bases between them. The CDR3 is 12 amino acids. In germline, CDR1 is MNHEY, CDR2 SMNVEV (reference sequence).